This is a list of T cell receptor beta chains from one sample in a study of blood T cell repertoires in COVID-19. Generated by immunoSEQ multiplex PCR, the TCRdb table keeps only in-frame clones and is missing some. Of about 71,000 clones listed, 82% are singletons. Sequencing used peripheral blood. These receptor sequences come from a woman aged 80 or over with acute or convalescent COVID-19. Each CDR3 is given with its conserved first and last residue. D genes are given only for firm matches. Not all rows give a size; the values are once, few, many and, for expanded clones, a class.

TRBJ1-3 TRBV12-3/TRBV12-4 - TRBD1 TGTGCCAGCACCGGACAGGGGTGGAACACCATATATTTT CASTGQGWNTIYF
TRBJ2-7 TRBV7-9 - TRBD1 TGTGCCAGCAGCTTAGGAGGACAGGGCTACGAGCAGTACTTC CASSLGGQGYEQYF
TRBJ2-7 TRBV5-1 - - TGCGCCAGCAGCAGGGGACTCCTCTACGAGCAGTACTTC CASSRGLLYEQYF
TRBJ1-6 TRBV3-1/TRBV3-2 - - TGTGCCAGCAGCCTTTCTCTCAGGGAGGGGAGAGATTCACCCCTCCACTTT CASSLSLREGRDSPLHF
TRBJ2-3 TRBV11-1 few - TGTGCCAGCAGCTCCTCGGGGGTGCGAATCACAGATACGCAGTATTTT CASSSSGVRITDTQYF
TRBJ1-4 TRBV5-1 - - TGCGCCAGCAGCTTGCGGCTCCAGGCTAATGAAAAACTGTTTTTT CASSLRLQANEKLFF
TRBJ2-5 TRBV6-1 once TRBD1 TGTGCCAGCAGTTTGGACAGGGTAGGGGAGACCCAGTACTTC CASSLDRVGETQYF
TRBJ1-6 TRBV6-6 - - TGTGCCAGCAGTTACTCCGAGGGTTCACCCCTCCACTTT CASSYSEGSPLHF
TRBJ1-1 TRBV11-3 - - TGTGCCAGCAGCTACGGGAGAAACACTGAAGCTTTCTTT CASSYGRNTEAFF
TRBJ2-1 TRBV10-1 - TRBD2 TGCGCCAGCAGTGGCGTGGGCGGGAGGGCCGGTGAGCAGTTCTTC CASSGVGGRAGEQFF
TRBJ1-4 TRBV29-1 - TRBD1 TGCAGCGTCTCAAGCGGGACAGGGGAAAAACTGTTTTTT CSVSSGTGEKLFF
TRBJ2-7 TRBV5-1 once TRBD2 TGCGCCAGCAGCCCTAGCGGAAGCTCCTACGAGCAGTACTTC CASSPSGSSYEQYF
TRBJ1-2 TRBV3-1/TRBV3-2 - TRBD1 TGTGCCAGCAGCCAAGACCCAGGACAGGGGGATGGCTACACCTTC CASSQDPGQGDGYTF
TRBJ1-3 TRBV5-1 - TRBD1 TGCGCCAGCAGCAGTACAGGGGGCCACACCATATATTTT CASSSTGGHTIYF
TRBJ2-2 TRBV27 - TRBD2 TGTGCCAGCAGTCGACTAGCGGGGTTAAACACCGGGGAGCTGTTTTTT CASSRLAGLNTGELFF
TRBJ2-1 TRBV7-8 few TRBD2 TGTGCCAGCAGCTTCAGACTTGGGATGGGGGGAGGGCCCGGCAATGAGCAGTTCTTC CASSFRLGMGGGPGNEQFF
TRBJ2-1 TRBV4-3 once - TGCGCCAGCAGCCAAGAATTCACTACTTACAATGAGCAGTTCTTC CASSQEFTTYNEQFF
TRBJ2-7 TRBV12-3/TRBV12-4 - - TGTGCCAGCAGCCCGACCAGGGTCGAGCAGTACTTC CASSPTRVEQYF
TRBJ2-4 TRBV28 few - TGTGCCAGCGAACCCCCAGGGGCCAAAAACATTCAGTACTTC CASEPPGAKNIQYF
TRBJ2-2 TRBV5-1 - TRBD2 TGCGCCAGCAGCTTGGTGCCTAGCGGTACCGGGGAGCTGTTTTTT CASSLVPSGTGELFF
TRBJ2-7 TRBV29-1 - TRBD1 TGCAGCGTCAAGGACCCGGGACAGGGGGCGGGTGAGCAGTACTTC CSVKDPGQGAGEQYF
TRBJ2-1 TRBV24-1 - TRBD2 TGTGCCACCAGTGATCGGGGGAGCGGGGGGGACAATGAGCAGTTCTTC CATSDRGSGGDNEQFF
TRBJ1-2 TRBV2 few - TGTGCCAGCAGTGTTTCAGGGAACTATGGCTACACCTTC CASSVSGNYGYTF
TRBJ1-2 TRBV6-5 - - TGTGCCAGCAGACTAGGGAGGAACTATGGCTACACCTTC CASRLGRNYGYTF
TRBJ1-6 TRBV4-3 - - TGCGCCAGCAGCCAAGAGAGGGACTCCTATAATTCACCCCTCCACTTT CASSQERDSYNSPLHF
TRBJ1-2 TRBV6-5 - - TGTGCCAGCAGCCCCGGACAGTTATACACCTTC CASSPGQLYTF
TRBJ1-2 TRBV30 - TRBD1 TGTGCCTGGAGACACGAGACAGGGCCCAAAAACTATGGCTACACCTTC CAWRHETGPKNYGYTF
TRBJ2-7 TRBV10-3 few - TGTGCCATCAGTGAGTCGTGGGGGCATTTAGCCTACGAGCAGTACTTC CAISESWGHLAYEQYF
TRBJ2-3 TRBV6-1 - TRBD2 TGTGCCAGCAGTGCCCGACTAGCGGGAGCGAGCACAGATACGCAGTATTTT CASSARLAGASTDTQYF
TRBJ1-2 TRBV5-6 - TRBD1 TGTGCCAGCAGGGCGACAGGGGCCTATGGCTACACCTTC CASRATGAYGYTF
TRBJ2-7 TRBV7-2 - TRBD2 TGTGCCAGCAGCTTAGGTAGCGGGATTTCCTACGAGCAGTACTTC CASSLGSGISYEQYF
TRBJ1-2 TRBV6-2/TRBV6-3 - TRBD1 TGTGCCAGCAGCCAACAAGGGACAGGACGAAGCTATGGCTACACCTTC CASSQQGTGRSYGYTF
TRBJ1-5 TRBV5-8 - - TGTGCCAGCAGCAGGGGGGGAAGGGGTAATCAGCCCCAGCATTTT CASSRGGRGNQPQHF
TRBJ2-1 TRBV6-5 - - TGTGCCAGCAGTTGGGCTTCCCCGCCTAACAATGAGCAGTTCTTC CASSWASPPNNEQFF
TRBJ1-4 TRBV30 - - TGTGCCTGGAGTGTACCGGGGGGAACTGGTGAAAAACTGTTTTTT CAWSVPGGTGEKLFF
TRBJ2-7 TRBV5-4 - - TGTGCCAGCAGCTTGAAGGGGTCCTCCTACGAGCAGTACTTC CASSLKGSSYEQYF
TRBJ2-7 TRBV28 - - TGTGCCAGCAGTTTAGGTGCCCGGACAAGCCCCTACGAGCAGTACTTC CASSLGARTSPYEQYF
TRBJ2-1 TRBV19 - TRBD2 TGTGCCAGTAGTATAGTAGCGGGCCCCTACAATGAGCAGTTCTTC CASSIVAGPYNEQFF
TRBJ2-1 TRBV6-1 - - TGTGCCAGCAGTGAACCCCGCAGGGTCTACAATGAGCAGTTCTTC CASSEPRRVYNEQFF
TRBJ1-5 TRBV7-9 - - TGTGCCAGCAGCTCCGGACAATACAATCAGCCCCAGCATTTT CASSSGQYNQPQHF
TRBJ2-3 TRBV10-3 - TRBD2 TGTGCCATCAGTGAGTGGAGGACTAGCGGGGAAGATACGCAGTATTTT CAISEWRTSGEDTQYF
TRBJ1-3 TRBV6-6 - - TGTGCCAGCACCGGGGGTTGGGGAAACACCATATATTTT CASTGGWGNTIYF
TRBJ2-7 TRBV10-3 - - TGTGCCATCAGTGAGTCGTTTGTGGGTAGCCCCGAGCAGTACTTC CAISESFVGSPEQYF
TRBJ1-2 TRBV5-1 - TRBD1 TGCGCCAGCAGCCCCGACAGGGCTAACTATGGCTACACCTTC CASSPDRANYGYTF
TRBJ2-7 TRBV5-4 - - TGTGCCAGCAGCTTGGCCCTCGGGGTCTCCTACGAGCAGTACTTC CASSLALGVSYEQYF
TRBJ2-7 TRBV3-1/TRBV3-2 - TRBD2 TGTGCCAGCAGCCAACCGGGAGGGCCCTACGAGCAGTACTTC CASSQPGGPYEQYF
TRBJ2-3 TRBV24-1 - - TGTGCCACCAGTGAGACATACGGCACAGATACGCAGTATTTT CATSETYGTDTQYF
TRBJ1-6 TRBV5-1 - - TGCGCCAGCAGCTTGGTCCAGGGTACTAATTCACCCCTCCACTTT CASSLVQGTNSPLHF
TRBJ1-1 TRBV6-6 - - TGTGCCAGCAGCATACAGGGCCACGGGACTGAAGCTTTCTTT CASSIQGHGTEAFF
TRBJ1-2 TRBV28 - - TGTGCCAGCAGTTTTCCAACAGTAGACTATGGCTACACCTTC CASSFPTVDYGYTF
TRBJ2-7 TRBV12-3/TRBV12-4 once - TGTGCCAGCAGTTTCTGGCACCCCTACGAGCAGTACTTC CASSFWHPYEQYF